Reported below is one T cell receptor (beta chain). These data originate in a study of CD8 T cells in Susac syndrome. The CDR3 loop spans 15 amino acids. Germline CDR1 reads SQVTM; CDR2 reads ANQGSEA. The V segment lost 4 bases and the J segment 4 bases; nucleotides outside the gene matches: 5. Reverse transcription of about 0.45 to 1 ug RNA was performed with random hexamers. An immunoSEQ multiplex PCR generated amplified TCR beta CDR3 products spanning 54 Vbeta and 13 Jbeta. A single record per CDR3 protein comes from TCRdb applying MiXCR to the immunoSEQ multiplex PCR reads. The data show roughly 130,000 distinct CDR3 sequences, roughly 95% seen once. CD8+ and CD4+ T cells from blood underwent TCR beta sequencing, which was carried out in a high-throughput format. It was negative isolation that provided the CD8+ and CD4+ T cells, whereas TEMRA cells were enriched by FACS.

The TCR sequence derives from a human donor in good health. The chain uses TRBV29-1 and TRBJ2-6; 9 positions match TRBD1. Sample: CD4+ T cells from PBMCs. The CDR3 sequence is CSVGTGGAGANVLTF. For the CDR3, the DNA is TGCAGCGTTGGCACAGGGGGCGCAGGGGCCAACGTCCTGACTTTC.